This T cell receptor beta chain was recorded in a study of shared clonotypes between healthy human individuals. Study findings and constraints: A handful of donors had roughly 5% of their naive CD4 clonotypes in common.

Worth noting for this clone: Antigen unknown.

With 7 bases removed from V and 2 bases from J, the gap between germline ends came to 14 bases. The germline V gene has CDR1 MNHEY and CDR2 SVGAGI. This CDR3 spans 14 amino acids. The assay was immunoSEQ multiplex PCR, and TCRdb's table has in-frame clones only and misses some. The data hold 330,000 or so clones, with around 67% observed a single time. The source of this sequence is a man younger than 40 in good health. Specimen: memory CD4+ T cells sorted from blood. The subset denotes: CD45RA-negative fraction. The chain couples TRBV6-5 to TRBJ2-5; D uncertain. The CDR3 nucleotides read TGTGCCAGCACCCTTGGGCCAGCACAAGAGACCCAGTACTTC. The encoded protein is CASTLGPAQETQYF.